Listed below are T cell receptor beta chains from one sample, sequenced in a study of B cell selection in AIRE deficiency. Assay: immunoSEQ multiplex PCR; the TCRdb copy retains only in-frame clones and omits some. This sample has approximately 19,000 clones, with 95% to 98% found just once. The sample was conventional CD4+ T cells sorted from PBMCs. The source is a human donor with AIRE deficiency. CDR3s include the opening cysteine and the closing phenylalanine or tryptophan. A D gene is named only where the DNA matches it firmly. Clone size is stated in some rows and not others, as once, few, many or a class when expanded.

clone size	V gene	D gene	J gene	CDR3 length	CDR3 protein	CDR3 DNA
NA	TRBV28	NA	TRBJ2-1	15	CASSLPGTAYNEQFF	TGTGCCAGCAGTTTACCAGGGACTGCCTACAATGAGCAGTTCTTC
NA	TRBV10-3	TRBD1	TRBJ2-1	16	CAISYQRQGINNEQFF	TGTGCCATCAGTTATCAGAGACAGGGTATCAACAATGAGCAGTTCTTC
NA	TRBV29-1	NA	TRBJ2-5	13	CSAAGQIQETQYF	TGCAGCGCCGCAGGGCAGATCCAAGAGACCCAGTACTTC
NA	TRBV4-3	NA	TRBJ2-2	16	CASSQVRGDDTGELFF	TGCGCCAGCAGCCAAGTTAGAGGTGACGACACCGGGGAGCTGTTTTTT
NA	TRBV19	TRBD1	TRBJ1-1	13	CAGLGQGDTEAFF	TGTGCCGGATTGGGACAGGGGGACACTGAAGCTTTCTTT
NA	TRBV28	NA	TRBJ2-4	13	CASRGQAKNIQYF	TGTGCCAGCCGGGGCCAAGCCAAAAACATTCAGTACTTC
NA	TRBV21-1	NA	TRBJ1-4	18	CASSKRAWGRTTNEKLFF	TGTGCCAGCAGCAAGAGAGCTTGGGGGAGAACAACTAATGAAAAACTGTTTTTT
NA	TRBV5-6	NA	TRBJ2-3	11	CASGRRDTQYF	TGTGCCAGCGGCCGGAGGGATACGCAGTATTTT
NA	TRBV6-6	TRBD1	TRBJ2-7	12	CASSYWTGGPSF	TGTGCCAGCAGTTACTGGACAGGAGGTCCCTCCTTC
NA	TRBV15	NA	TRBJ1-2	15	CATSRDVGAIYGYTF	TGTGCCACCAGCAGAGATGTGGGGGCTATCTATGGCTACACCTTC
NA	TRBV5-1	TRBD2	TRBJ2-5	17	CASSLIRAGGPGETQYF	TGCGCCAGCAGCTTGATTCGAGCGGGAGGGCCAGGGGAGACCCAGTACTTC
NA	TRBV19	TRBD1	TRBJ2-1	15	CASTHRDRDYNEQFF	TGTGCCAGTACACACCGGGACAGGGACTACAATGAGCAGTTCTTC
NA	TRBV7-2	TRBD1	TRBJ2-7	15	CASSKDRVQHGEQYF	TGTGCCAGCAGCAAAGACAGGGTCCAACATGGCGAGCAGTACTTC
NA	TRBV29-1	NA	TRBJ2-3	13	CSVGSGNTDTQYF	TGCAGCGTTGGTAGCGGAAATACAGATACGCAGTATTTT
NA	TRBV5-4	TRBD2	TRBJ2-3	15	CASSLGEGSSDTQYF	TGTGCCAGCAGCTTGGGGGAGGGGTCCTCAGATACGCAGTATTTT
NA	TRBV9	NA	TRBJ2-3	12	CASSATGGPQYF	TGTGCCAGCAGTGCGACGGGGGGCCCGCAGTATTTT
NA	TRBV11-3	NA	TRBJ1-3	14	CASSLGGTGNTIYF	TGTGCCAGCAGCTTAGGTGGGACTGGAAACACCATATATTTT
NA	TRBV2	TRBD1	TRBJ2-7	13	CASILTGTGGLYF	TGTGCCAGCATTCTAACCGGGACAGGGGGTTTATACTTC
NA	TRBV6-5	NA	TRBJ1-1	14	CASSYSQGKTEAFF	TGTGCCAGCAGTTATAGCCAGGGAAAAACTGAAGCTTTCTTT
NA	TRBV7-2	NA	TRBJ2-7	14	CASRRDPTSYEQYF	TGTGCCAGCAGACGCGACCCCACCTCCTACGAGCAGTACTTC
NA	TRBV7-6	TRBD2	TRBJ2-5	16	CASSGTGLAGFETQYF	TGTGCCAGCAGCGGGACGGGACTAGCGGGGTTTGAGACCCAGTACTTC
NA	TRBV4-3	NA	TRBJ2-7	14	CASSQEWRGNEQYF	TGCGCCAGCAGCCAAGAATGGAGGGGAAACGAGCAGTACTTC
NA	TRBV5-6	NA	TRBJ2-5	12	CASSLRTGTQYF	TGTGCCAGCAGCTTGCGGACGGGTACCCAGTACTTC
NA	TRBV6-6	TRBD2	TRBJ2-5	16	CASRFPGLAGGETQYF	TGTGCCAGCAGATTCCCGGGACTAGCGGGAGGAGAGACCCAGTACTTC
NA	TRBV6-6	NA	TRBJ2-7	13	CASRGRGVYEQYF	TGTGCCAGCAGAGGAAGGGGGGTTTACGAGCAGTACTTC
NA	TRBV29-1	NA	TRBJ2-3	10	CSVVRNTQYF	TGCAGCGTTGTGAGAAATACGCAGTATTTT
NA	TRBV27	NA	TRBJ1-4	12	CAREELVEKLFF	TGTGCCCGCGAGGAGTTAGTAGAAAAACTGTTTTTT
NA	TRBV5-5	NA	TRBJ1-5	13	CASSWTENQPQHF	TGTGCCAGCAGCTGGACAGAGAATCAGCCCCAGCATTTT
NA	TRBV5-5	TRBD2	TRBJ2-1	15	CASSLTSGGFNEQFF	TGTGCCAGCAGCTTGACTAGCGGGGGGTTCAATGAGCAGTTCTTC
NA	TRBV6-5	NA	TRBJ1-2	14	CASSPSNKNYGYTF	TGTGCCAGCAGTCCTTCGAACAAAAACTATGGCTACACCTTC
NA	TRBV5-4	NA	TRBJ1-3	15	CASSPAADRGNTIYF	TGTGCCAGCAGCCCAGCCGCGGACCGGGGAAACACCATATATTTT
NA	TRBV9	NA	TRBJ1-4	16	CASSEGPAARNEKLFF	TGTGCCAGCAGCGAGGGTCCCGCGGCCCGAAATGAAAAACTGTTTTTT
NA	TRBV7-3	NA	TRBJ2-2	13	CASSLGRSGELFF	TGTGCCAGCAGCCTTGGGAGATCCGGGGAGCTGTTTTTT
NA	TRBV7-9	TRBD1	TRBJ2-2	18	CASSLGVRQGRNTGELFF	TGTGCCAGCAGCTTAGGGGTTCGACAGGGGCGAAACACCGGGGAGCTGTTTTTT
once	TRBV15	NA	TRBJ1-2	16	CATSRFRGEGQAGYTF	TGTGCCACCAGCAGATTCCGGGGGGAGGGCCAGGCGGGCTACACCTTC
few	TRBV15	NA	TRBJ2-1	15	CATSRPPGTYNEQFF	TGTGCCACCAGCAGACCCCCAGGGACTTACAATGAGCAGTTCTTC
NA	TRBV5-8	TRBD2	TRBJ2-5	16	CASSLARWLAGETQYF	TGTGCCAGCAGCTTGGCTAGATGGCTAGCGGGAGAGACCCAGTACTTC
NA	TRBV5-4	TRBD1	TRBJ2-6	17	CASSSPGQSSGANVLTF	TGTGCCAGCAGCTCACCGGGACAGAGCTCTGGGGCCAACGTCCTGACTTTC
NA	TRBV27	NA	TRBJ1-1	15	CASSLVGVSNTEAFF	TGTGCCAGCAGTTTAGTCGGGGTTTCGAACACTGAAGCTTTCTTT
once	TRBV2	TRBD2	TRBJ2-7	14	CASSEDRTSYEQYF	TGTGCCAGCAGTGAAGACAGGACTAGCTACGAGCAGTACTTC
NA	TRBV5-5	NA	TRBJ1-2	15	CASSKNRVDGYGYTF	TGTGCCAGCAGCAAGAACAGGGTGGATGGCTATGGCTACACCTTC
NA	TRBV7-3	NA	TRBJ2-1	17	CASSLRHGLSSYNEQFF	TGTGCCAGCAGCTTACGTCACGGACTAAGCTCCTACAATGAGCAGTTCTTC
NA	TRBV15	TRBD1	TRBJ1-6	15	CATSRGQGGNSPLHF	TGTGCCACCAGCAGAGGCCAGGGGGGGAATTCACCCCTCCACTTT
NA	TRBV7-2	NA	TRBJ2-1	15	CASSLSSSSYNEQFF	TGTGCCAGCAGCTTAAGTAGCAGCTCCTACAATGAGCAGTTCTTC
NA	TRBV7-3	TRBD2	TRBJ2-3	16	CASSLAPSGGTDTQYF	TGTGCCAGCAGCTTAGCGCCTAGCGGTGGCACAGATACGCAGTATTTT
NA	TRBV7-9	NA	TRBJ1-4	15	CASSGPQRGKEKLFF	TGTGCCAGCAGCGGCCCCCAGAGGGGAAAGGAAAAACTGTTTTTT
NA	TRBV5-4	NA	TRBJ1-2	12	CASSLLLLGYTF	TGTGCCAGCAGCTTACTATTACTTGGCTACACCTTC
NA	TRBV7-6	TRBD2	TRBJ2-3	16	CASSPRTSGRPDTQYF	TGTGCCAGCAGCCCTAGGACTAGCGGGAGGCCAGATACGCAGTATTTT
NA	TRBV2	NA	TRBJ1-6	15	CASKPVYNYNSPLHF	TGTGCCAGCAAGCCCGTATACAACTATAATTCACCCCTCCACTTT
NA	TRBV7-9	TRBD1	TRBJ1-5	14	CASSPPWGQGPQHF	TGTGCCAGCAGCCCCCCCTGGGGACAGGGGCCCCAGCATTTT
NA	TRBV5-4	TRBD1	TRBJ1-4	15	CASSLPGTGSEKLFF	TGTGCCAGCAGCTTGCCAGGGACAGGGAGTGAAAAACTGTTTTTT
NA	TRBV6-5	NA	TRBJ2-7	14	CASSYRLASYEQYF	TGTGCCAGCAGTTACCGGCTAGCCAGCTACGAGCAGTACTTC
NA	TRBV9	NA	TRBJ1-1	13	CASNRGPNTEAFF	TGTGCCAGCAACCGGGGGCCGAACACTGAAGCTTTCTTT